The clone carrying this T cell receptor (beta chain) was detected ten times or more. Its specificity is not known. Germline V lookup: CDR1 SGHTA, CDR2 FQGNSA. V was cut by 5 bases and J by 2 bases, with 13 bases left in between. The CDR3 contains 14 residues. The sample comes from a study of T cells after yellow fever vaccination. TCRdb re-derived calls from the 5' RACE reads in MiXCR, one entry per CDR3 protein. Of about 320,000 distinct CDR3 sequences in the sample, about 4.5% were seen once. Study-wide findings and caveats: Researchers report a weaker secondary response that nonetheless peaked faster, day 5 versus 15. Clonotype sharing between CD4 and CD8 compartments was small. Clones that expanded after primary vaccination mostly reappeared after the booster (96% CD4, approximately 85% CD8).

The source is a man in his late teens or twenties who received the YFV17D yellow fever vaccine. The J gene is TRBJ2-7, the V gene TRBV7-2, with D possibly being TRBD2 (6 bases). This specimen was PBMCs, taken 15 days after the yellow fever booster vaccination. CDR3: CASSKGGNPYEQYF. The CDR3 region has the DNA TGTGCCAGCAGCAAAGGAGGGAACCCCTACGAGCAGTACTTC.